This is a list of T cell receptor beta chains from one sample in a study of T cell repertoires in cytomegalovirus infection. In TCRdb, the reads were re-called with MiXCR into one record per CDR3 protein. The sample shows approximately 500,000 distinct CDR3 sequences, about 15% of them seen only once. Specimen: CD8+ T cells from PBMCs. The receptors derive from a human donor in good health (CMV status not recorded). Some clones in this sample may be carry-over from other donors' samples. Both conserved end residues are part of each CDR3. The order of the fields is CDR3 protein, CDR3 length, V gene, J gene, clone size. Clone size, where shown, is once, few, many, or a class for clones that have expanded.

CDR3 protein: CASSFSDSPSYEQYF; CDR3 length: 15; V gene: TRBV5-1; J gene: TRBJ2-7; clone size: many
CDR3 protein: CASSSRDYFYNEQFF; CDR3 length: 15; V gene: TRBV12-3/TRBV12-4; J gene: TRBJ2-1; clone size: few
CDR3 protein: CASSQAGQANYGYTF; CDR3 length: 15; V gene: TRBV4-1; J gene: TRBJ1-2; clone size: few
CDR3 protein: CASSPPGQGDDEQYF; CDR3 length: 15; V gene: TRBV7-9; J gene: TRBJ2-7; clone size: many
CDR3 protein: CASNNYGGNTEAFF; CDR3 length: 14; V gene: TRBV5-6; J gene: TRBJ1-1; clone size: .
CDR3 protein: CASSYSPTGQETQYF; CDR3 length: 15; V gene: TRBV6-5; J gene: TRBJ2-5; clone size: few
CDR3 protein: CASSSLAGVENEQFF; CDR3 length: 15; V gene: TRBV12-3/TRBV12-4; J gene: TRBJ2-1; clone size: few
CDR3 protein: CANSARVGGDLSFF; CDR3 length: 14; V gene: TRBV6-4; J gene: TRBJ1-1; clone size: .
CDR3 protein: CASSFLGGSTEAFF; CDR3 length: 14; V gene: TRBV28; J gene: TRBJ1-1; clone size: .
CDR3 protein: CASSQDGTPYNEQFF; CDR3 length: 15; V gene: TRBV4-1; J gene: TRBJ2-1; clone size: many
CDR3 protein: CASSIQKDTQYF; CDR3 length: 12; V gene: TRBV19; J gene: TRBJ2-3; clone size: few
CDR3 protein: CASSPDGSSYEQYF; CDR3 length: 14; V gene: TRBV7-9; J gene: TRBJ2-7; clone size: many
CDR3 protein: CASSLGDVEKLFF; CDR3 length: 13; V gene: TRBV7-9; J gene: TRBJ1-4; clone size: few
CDR3 protein: CASSYSSEQYF; CDR3 length: 11; V gene: TRBV6-6; J gene: TRBJ2-7; clone size: many
CDR3 protein: CASSPHRQLNTEAFF; CDR3 length: 15; V gene: TRBV4-1; J gene: TRBJ1-1; clone size: many
CDR3 protein: CSASFTGDYQETQYF; CDR3 length: 15; V gene: TRBV20-1; J gene: TRBJ2-5; clone size: .
CDR3 protein: CATSLGQFYEQYF; CDR3 length: 13; V gene: TRBV15; J gene: TRBJ2-7; clone size: .
CDR3 protein: CASSHIAGSYNEQFF; CDR3 length: 15; V gene: TRBV4-2; J gene: TRBJ2-1; clone size: few
CDR3 protein: CASSQEPSGRGSYEQYF; CDR3 length: 17; V gene: TRBV3-1; J gene: TRBJ2-7; clone size: .
CDR3 protein: CASSSTGSNYGYTF; CDR3 length: 14; V gene: TRBV7-9; J gene: TRBJ1-2; clone size: many
CDR3 protein: CASSLKDGTSGTRGTGELFF; CDR3 length: 20; V gene: TRBV11-2; J gene: TRBJ2-2; clone size: .
CDR3 protein: CASSPEVWSDTEAFF; CDR3 length: 15; V gene: TRBV7-8; J gene: TRBJ1-1; clone size: many
CDR3 protein: CASSLIVAGARSEQFF; CDR3 length: 16; V gene: TRBV7-6; J gene: TRBJ2-1; clone size: few
CDR3 protein: CASSLGTRPQETQYF; CDR3 length: 15; V gene: TRBV7-9; J gene: TRBJ2-5; clone size: few
CDR3 protein: CASSLAPSGGGGEQFF; CDR3 length: 16; V gene: TRBV11-1; J gene: TRBJ2-1; clone size: many
CDR3 protein: CATSRDGLAADTQYF; CDR3 length: 15; V gene: TRBV15; J gene: TRBJ2-3; clone size: .
CDR3 protein: CASSLAPISQPQHF; CDR3 length: 14; V gene: TRBV7-8; J gene: TRBJ1-5; clone size: many
CDR3 protein: CASRLARGSSYEQYF; CDR3 length: 15; V gene: TRBV12-3/TRBV12-4; J gene: TRBJ2-7; clone size: .
CDR3 protein: CASSLGVLEQYF; CDR3 length: 12; V gene: TRBV7-4; J gene: TRBJ2-7; clone size: few
CDR3 protein: CASSNPTAPGQGAYEQYF; CDR3 length: 18; V gene: TRBV6-5; J gene: TRBJ2-7; clone size: .
CDR3 protein: CASSPGTGANEKLFF; CDR3 length: 15; V gene: TRBV7-8; J gene: TRBJ1-4; clone size: many
CDR3 protein: CSATVKHSSSYEQYF; CDR3 length: 15; V gene: TRBV20-1; J gene: TRBJ2-7; clone size: few
CDR3 protein: CASRSGPLLSTSTDTQYF; CDR3 length: 18; V gene: TRBV6-2/TRBV6-3; J gene: TRBJ2-3; clone size: .
CDR3 protein: CASSPSVQGGEKLFF; CDR3 length: 15; V gene: TRBV4-1; J gene: TRBJ1-4; clone size: few
CDR3 protein: CSARENQGAVYEQYF; CDR3 length: 15; V gene: TRBV20-1; J gene: TRBJ2-7; clone size: .
CDR3 protein: CASSVWQGENYEQYF; CDR3 length: 15; V gene: TRBV2; J gene: TRBJ2-7; clone size: few
CDR3 protein: CASSSSRQGGTEAFF; CDR3 length: 15; V gene: TRBV5-6; J gene: TRBJ1-1; clone size: few
CDR3 protein: CARNGLDSDTQYF; CDR3 length: 13; V gene: TRBV2; J gene: TRBJ2-3; clone size: .
CDR3 protein: CSVGGSLGTSSEQYF; CDR3 length: 15; V gene: TRBV29-1; J gene: TRBJ2-7; clone size: few
CDR3 protein: CASSSEEIF; CDR3 length: 9; V gene: TRBV6-1; J gene: TRBJ2-1; clone size: .
CDR3 protein: CASAPDRGFTYEQYF; CDR3 length: 15; V gene: TRBV4-1; J gene: TRBJ2-7; clone size: few
CDR3 protein: CASRGRGTPRYGYTF; CDR3 length: 15; V gene: TRBV28; J gene: TRBJ1-2; clone size: many
CDR3 protein: CATSGLAGLTDTQYF; CDR3 length: 15; V gene: TRBV19; J gene: TRBJ2-3; clone size: .
CDR3 protein: CASSLVGADNEKLFF; CDR3 length: 15; V gene: TRBV5-1; J gene: TRBJ1-4; clone size: .
CDR3 protein: CSARGDEKLFF; CDR3 length: 11; V gene: TRBV20-1; J gene: TRBJ1-4; clone size: .
CDR3 protein: CASSQDHGTGMNTIYF; CDR3 length: 16; V gene: TRBV3-1; J gene: TRBJ1-3; clone size: few
CDR3 protein: CASRQGLDEQFF; CDR3 length: 12; V gene: TRBV11-2; J gene: TRBJ2-1; clone size: few
CDR3 protein: CASSFGQGSAGELFF; CDR3 length: 15; V gene: TRBV7-4; J gene: TRBJ2-2; clone size: few
CDR3 protein: CASSLWVRGLDTEAFF; CDR3 length: 16; V gene: TRBV11-2; J gene: TRBJ1-1; clone size: many
CDR3 protein: CASSGGTDHYEQYF; CDR3 length: 14; V gene: TRBV6-1; J gene: TRBJ2-7; clone size: .
CDR3 protein: CATGGEEETQYF; CDR3 length: 12; V gene: TRBV5-4; J gene: TRBJ2-5; clone size: .
CDR3 protein: CATRSGEAYEQYF; CDR3 length: 13; V gene: TRBV6-1; J gene: TRBJ2-7; clone size: many
CDR3 protein: CAISEAGPDTQYF; CDR3 length: 13; V gene: TRBV10-3; J gene: TRBJ2-3; clone size: .